A selection of T cell receptor beta chains follows, all from one sample in a study of cytomegalovirus exposure and HLA in healthy donors. Some clones are missing from TCRdb's copy, which holds only in-frame ones; the method was immunoSEQ multiplex PCR. The sample has about 220,000 clones; approximately 88% are singletons. Material for sequencing was PBMCs. Source of these receptors: a woman aged 25 to 39 in good health and CMV-seropositive. The CDR3 runs from the conserved cysteine through the conserved F or W. A D gene is named only where the DNA matches it firmly. Expanded clones are given a class, and other clones once, few, many or no size at all.

>.|TRBV30|.|TRBJ2-1
TGTGCCTGGAGTTTCCGCGGATCCTACAATGAGCAGTTCTTC
CAWSFRGSYNEQFF
>.|TRBV11-2|.|TRBJ2-7
TGTGCCAGCAGCCCTCGCCAACGTATCTCCTACGAGCAGTACTTC
CASSPRQRISYEQYF
>.|TRBV2|TRBD1|TRBJ1-1
TGTGCCAGCAAGGGACAGATGAACACTGAAGCTTTCTTT
CASKGQMNTEAFF
>.|TRBV2|.|TRBJ2-7
TGTGCCAGCAGTGTCGGAATGAGGAACGAGCAGTACTTC
CASSVGMRNEQYF
>.|TRBV7-6|TRBD2|TRBJ2-7
TGTGCCAGCAGCTTGGGTAGCGGGGGGTCCTACGAGCAGTACTTC
CASSLGSGGSYEQYF
>few|TRBV7-3|TRBD1|TRBJ1-2
TGTGCCAGCAGCACGGGACAGGGGAATGGCTACACCTTC
CASSTGQGNGYTF
>.|TRBV5-1|TRBD2|TRBJ2-3
TGCGCCACCAAGGGGGGACTAGAGGGCACAGATACGCAGTATTTT
CATKGGLEGTDTQYF
>.|TRBV4-3|TRBD2|TRBJ2-7
TGCGCCAGCAGCCAAGAAATGTCGGCGGGAGTAGGGTCCTACGAGCAGTACTTC
CASSQEMSAGVGSYEQYF
>.|TRBV28|TRBD1|TRBJ1-5
TGTGCCAGCAGCCGAGCCGCCCGGGACAGCGGTAGCAATCAGCCCCAGCATTTT
CASSRAARDSGSNQPQHF
>.|TRBV2|TRBD1|TRBJ1-1
TGTGCCAGCGACAGGGGCGGGAGGCCTGAAGCTTTCTTT
CASDRGGRPEAFF
>.|TRBV6-4|TRBD2|TRBJ2-1
TGTGCCAGCAGCGCCCGGACTAGCGGGGTCGATGAGCAGTTCTTC
CASSARTSGVDEQFF
>once|TRBV7-8|.|TRBJ2-2
TGTGCCAGCAGCTCGCGACTAGGACTGAACACCGGGGAGCTGTTTTTT
CASSSRLGLNTGELFF
>once|TRBV7-2|.|TRBJ1-3
TGTGCCAGCACCCTCGTTGGGGGAGCCTCTGGAAACACCATATATTTT
CASTLVGGASGNTIYF
>.|TRBV4-2|TRBD2|TRBJ2-3
TGTGCCAGCAGCCAAGGACTCCCTAGCGGGGCCACAGATACGCAGTATTTT
CASSQGLPSGATDTQYF
>.|TRBV27|.|TRBJ1-2
TGTGCCAGTGGGCCAATCAACTATGGCTACACCTTC
CASGPINYGYTF
>.|TRBV7-2|.|TRBJ2-2
TGTGCCAGCAGCACCTACTACTCGGGCACCGGGGAGCTGTTTTTT
CASSTYYSGTGELFF
>.|TRBV2|TRBD2|TRBJ2-1
TGTGCCAGCATCTGGCTAGCGGATAATGAGCAGTTCTTC
CASIWLADNEQFF
>.|TRBV6-5|TRBD1|TRBJ2-1
TGTGCCACCACCGGACAGGCCTACAATGAGCAGTTCTTC
CATTGQAYNEQFF
>.|TRBV21-1|.|TRBJ1-2
TGTGCCAGCAGCAAAGAGGGGGCTAAAGGCTACACCTTC
CASSKEGAKGYTF
>.|TRBV30|.|TRBJ1-5
TGTGCCTGGGGCAGAGCATACAATCAGCCCCAGCATTTT
CAWGRAYNQPQHF
>.|TRBV15|.|TRBJ2-1
TGTGCCACCAGCAGAGGACAGGCCTCCTACAATGAGCAGTTCTTC
CATSRGQASYNEQFF
>.|TRBV9|.|TRBJ1-1
TGTGCCAGCAGCTCCATCGGCCTGAACACTGAAGCTTTCTTT
CASSSIGLNTEAFF
>.|TRBV29-1|.|TRBJ1-1
TGCAGCGCCTTTGGGCAGGGACACACTGAAGCTTTCTTT
CSAFGQGHTEAFF
>.|TRBV7-3|.|TRBJ2-1
TGTGCCAGCAGCTTAAGAGGGAAGCCGCACAATGAGCAGTTCTTC
CASSLRGKPHNEQFF
>many|TRBV11-1|.|TRBJ1-2
TGTGCCAGCAGCCCTATTACGGGGAACTATGGCTACACCTTC
CASSPITGNYGYTF
>.|TRBV28|.|TRBJ2-5
TGTGCCAGCAGTTTGGTCACCCCTGGGGAGACCCAGTACTTC
CASSLVTPGETQYF
>.|TRBV6-5|.|TRBJ2-1
TGTGCCAGCAGTTACTCGGTAGGGGTACACAATGAGCAGTTCTTC
CASSYSVGVHNEQFF
>.|TRBV10-2|.|TRBJ2-1
TGCGCCAGCAGTGAGCTAGCAGGCCAGTCAGATGAGCAGTTCTTC
CASSELAGQSDEQFF
>.|TRBV29-1|TRBD2|TRBJ2-1
TGCAGCGTTGAAGGGACTAGCGGGAGAGGGAATGAGCAGTTCTTC
CSVEGTSGRGNEQFF
>once|TRBV5-4|.|TRBJ2-1
TGTGCCAGCAGTCCCCCGGGGGATACCTACAATGAGCAGTTCTTC
CASSPPGDTYNEQFF
>.|TRBV4-1|TRBD1|TRBJ1-2
TGCGCCAGCAGCCTCCGGGACAGGGACTATGGCTACACCTTC
CASSLRDRDYGYTF
>.|TRBV4-1|TRBD1|TRBJ1-4
TGCGCCAGCAGCCAGACAGGGACTAATGAAAAACTGTTTTTT
CASSQTGTNEKLFF
>.|TRBV27|TRBD1|TRBJ2-1
TGTGCCAGCAGTTTTGACAGGGGGCGGGATGAGCAGTTCTTC
CASSFDRGRDEQFF
>.|TRBV25-1|.|TRBJ2-5
TGTGCCAGCAGTGACAGGGGCGAGACCCAGTACTTC
CASSDRGETQYF
>few|TRBV9|.|TRBJ1-3
TGTGCCAGCAGTGTTGGTGAGGGCCCTGGAAACACCATATATTTT
CASSVGEGPGNTIYF
>.|TRBV5-6|.|TRBJ2-1
TGTGCCAGCAGCTTGTCCCAGGCGGGTTATATGGTCAATGAGCAGTTCTTC
CASSLSQAGYMVNEQFF
>.|TRBV5-1|TRBD2|TRBJ2-7
TGCGCCAGCAGCTTGGTCCCGGCTAGCGGGTTTTGGTCCTACGAGCAGTACTTC
CASSLVPASGFWSYEQYF
>.|TRBV11-3|TRBD1|TRBJ1-4
TGTGCCAGCAGCTCTCAATCAGGGGGCAGTCGTGAAAAACTGTTTTTT
CASSSQSGGSREKLFF
>.|TRBV10-1|.|TRBJ2-3
TGCGCCAGCAGTGTGCTTCTCAGCACAGATACGCAGTATTTT
CASSVLLSTDTQYF
>.|TRBV29-1|.|TRBJ2-7
TGCAGCGCCGGGGAGTCCAGCTCCTACGAGCAGTACTTC
CSAGESSSYEQYF
>.|TRBV6-6|.|TRBJ1-5
TGTGCCAGCAGTATGAACCTGCAGGGTTATCAGCCCCAGCATTTT
CASSMNLQGYQPQHF
>many|TRBV28|.|TRBJ2-1
TGTGCCAGCAGGGGCGGACAATCCCACAATGAGCAGTTCTTC
CASRGGQSHNEQFF
>.|TRBV6-1|.|TRBJ2-5
TGTGCCAGCAGTGAAGCGCTCACGGGGGCGGAGACCCAGTACTTC
CASSEALTGAETQYF
>.|TRBV15|TRBD2|TRBJ2-7
TGTGCCACCAGCACCCATTCTAGCGGGAGTCTTTACGAGCAGTACTTC
CATSTHSSGSLYEQYF
>.|TRBV29-1|TRBD2|TRBJ2-1
TGCAGCGCCGGGACTAGCGGGTTCGATGAGCAGTTCTTC
CSAGTSGFDEQFF
>.|TRBV28|.|TRBJ1-2
TGTGCCAGCAGTTTAAGGGCGGCAGGGAATGGCTACACCTTC
CASSLRAAGNGYTF
>.|TRBV6-1|.|TRBJ1-4
TGTGCCAGCAGTGAAGGGGACCGGTCATCTAATGAAAAACTGTTTTTT
CASSEGDRSSNEKLFF
>.|TRBV6-1|TRBD2|TRBJ2-2
TGTGCCAGCAGTGAAATCTGGCGGGAGTACACCGGGGAGCTGTTTTTT
CASSEIWREYTGELFF
>.|TRBV7-2|.|TRBJ2-1
TGTGCCAGCAGCCACCCGATTTACAATGAGCAGTTCTTC
CASSHPIYNEQFF
>.|TRBV30|.|TRBJ1-1
TGTGCCTGGAGTGTACTGGGGATCTCTGAAGCTTTCTTT
CAWSVLGISEAFF
>.|TRBV6-1|.|TRBJ1-5
TGTGCCAGCAGTGAATTTTCTGGGGTAGGGGTGGGCAATCAGCCCCAGCATTTT
CASSEFSGVGVGNQPQHF
>few|TRBV27|TRBD1|TRBJ1-2
TGTGCCACCCGAGGGACAGGGAGGAATGGCTACACCTTC
CATRGTGRNGYTF
>.|TRBV28|TRBD1|TRBJ1-5
TGTGCCAGCAGGGGGCTGGGACAGGGAAATCAGCCCCAGCATTTT
CASRGLGQGNQPQHF
>.|TRBV4-3|.|TRBJ1-1
TGCGCCAGCAGCCAATCTCCGGGGAACACTGAAGCTTTCTTT
CASSQSPGNTEAFF
>.|TRBV19|TRBD2|TRBJ2-7
TGTGCCAGTAGTATTGGGATAGCGGGGTCCTACGAGCAGTACTTC
CASSIGIAGSYEQYF